The present T cell receptor (beta chain) was sequenced within a study of T cells in Graves' hyperthyroidism and ophthalmopathy. Study details: Pretreatment peripheral blood was obtained at initial diagnosis.

The germline V gene has CDR1 DFQATT and CDR2 SNEGSKA (reference sequence). V dropped 3 bases and J dropped 7; count of bases not matched to a gene: 6. The CDR3 has 13 residues. From RNA transcripts, TCR beta CDR3 regions were amplified. Researchers ran a first-round RT-PCR on the TCR CDR3 using the HTBI primer set. TCRdb processed the multiplex PCR reads anew with MiXCR; each CDR3 protein has one entry. The table records approximately 610,000 distinct CDR3 sequences, roughly 14% of them present only once. This clonotype was picked up many times. This TCR was sampled from a middle-aged woman with Graves' ophthalmopathy. V gene TRBV20-1 combines with J gene TRBJ1-1; TRBD1 matches at 9 bases. Sequenced: blood. The CDR3 nucleotides read TGCAGTGCTAGTCAAACAGGGGGCGGTGAAGCTTTCTTT. This translates into CSASQTGGGEAFF.